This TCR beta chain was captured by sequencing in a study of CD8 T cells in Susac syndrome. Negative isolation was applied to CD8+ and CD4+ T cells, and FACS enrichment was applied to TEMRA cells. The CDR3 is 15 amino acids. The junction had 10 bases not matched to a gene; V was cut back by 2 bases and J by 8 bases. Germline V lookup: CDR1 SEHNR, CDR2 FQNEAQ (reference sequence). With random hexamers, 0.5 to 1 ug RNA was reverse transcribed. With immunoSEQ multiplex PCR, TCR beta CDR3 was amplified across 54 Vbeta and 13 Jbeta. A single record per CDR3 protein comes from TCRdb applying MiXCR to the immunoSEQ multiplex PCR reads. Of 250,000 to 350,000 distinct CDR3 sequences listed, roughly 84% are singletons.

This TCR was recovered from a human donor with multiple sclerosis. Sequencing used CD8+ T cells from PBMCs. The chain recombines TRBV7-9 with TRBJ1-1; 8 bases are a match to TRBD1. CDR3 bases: TGTGCCAGCAGCTTAAGCGACAGGGGAGGAAGGGAAGCTTTCTTT. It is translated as CASSLSDRGGREAFF.